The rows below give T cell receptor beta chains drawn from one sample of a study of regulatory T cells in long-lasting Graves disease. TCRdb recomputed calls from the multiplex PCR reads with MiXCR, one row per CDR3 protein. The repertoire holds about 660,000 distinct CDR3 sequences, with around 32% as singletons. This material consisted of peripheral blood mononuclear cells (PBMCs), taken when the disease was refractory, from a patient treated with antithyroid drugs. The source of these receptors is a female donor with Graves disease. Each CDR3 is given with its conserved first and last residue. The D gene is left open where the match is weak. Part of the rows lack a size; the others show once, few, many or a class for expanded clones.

CDR3: CASTLRGRGQPQHF; DNA: TGTGCCAGCACCCTGAGGGGGCGCGGACAGCCCCAGCATTTT; V: TRBV12-3/TRBV12-4; size: -; D: TRBD1; J: TRBJ1-5
CDR3: CASSLLQGTGGNSPLHF; DNA: TGTGCCAGCAGTTTATTGCAGGGGACGGGCGGGAATTCACCCCTCCACTTT; V: TRBV27; size: -; D: -; J: TRBJ1-6
CDR3: CASSYSSGLNTEAFF; DNA: TGTGCCAGCAGTTACTCGAGCGGATTGAACACTGAAGCTTTCTTT; V: TRBV6-6; size: -; D: -; J: TRBJ1-1
CDR3: CASSHSKVRKWAFF; DNA: TGTGCCAGCAGTCACTCGAAGGTGCGGAAATGGGCTTTCTTT; V: TRBV6-2/TRBV6-3; size: -; D: -; J: TRBJ1-1
CDR3: CASSYSMGSWPQHF; DNA: TGTGCCAGCAGTTACTCGATGGGTTCTTGGCCCCAGCATTTT; V: TRBV6-2/TRBV6-3; size: -; D: -; J: TRBJ1-5
CDR3: CASSYLEGGRYEQYF; DNA: TGTGCCAGCAGTTACCTCGAAGGGGGCAGGTACGAGCAGTACTTC; V: TRBV6-5; size: -; D: TRBD1; J: TRBJ2-7
CDR3: CASSLLGASGYTF; DNA: TGTGCCAGCAGTTTATTGGGGGCGTCCGGCTACACCTTC; V: TRBV28; size: few; D: -; J: TRBJ1-2
CDR3: CSVQRGGSNTEAFF; DNA: TGCAGCGTTCAGAGGGGGGGCTCGAACACTGAAGCTTTCTTT; V: TRBV29-1; size: -; D: -; J: TRBJ1-1
CDR3: CASTLRSGRATYNEQFF; DNA: TGTGCCAGCACCCTCCGTAGCGGGAGGGCTACCTACAATGAGCAGTTCTTC; V: TRBV11-2; size: -; D: TRBD2; J: TRBJ2-1
CDR3: CASRLAGAGTGELFF; DNA: TGTGCCAGCAGGTTAGCGGGAGCCGGCACCGGGGAGCTGTTTTTT; V: TRBV7-6; size: -; D: TRBD2; J: TRBJ2-2
CDR3: CASSIDYGTGKKSGYTF; DNA: TGTGCCAGTAGTATAGATTACGGGACAGGCAAGAAAAGCGGCTACACCTTC; V: TRBV19; size: few; D: TRBD1; J: TRBJ1-2
CDR3: CSAIGPWNTEAFF; DNA: TGCAGTGCAATCGGGCCTTGGAACACTGAAGCTTTCTTT; V: TRBV20-1; size: few; D: -; J: TRBJ1-1
CDR3: CASSLAGVRYQETQYF; DNA: TGTGCCAGTAGCCTAGCGGGAGTCCGGTACCAAGAGACCCAGTACTTC; V: TRBV19; size: few; D: TRBD2; J: TRBJ2-5
CDR3: CASSPHRGPKSYEQYF; DNA: TGCGCCAGCAGCCCTCACAGGGGGCCAAAATCCTACGAGCAGTACTTC; V: TRBV5-1; size: few; D: TRBD1; J: TRBJ2-7
CDR3: CASSFKGFYEQYF; DNA: TGTGCCAGCAGCTTTAAAGGGTTCTACGAGCAGTACTTC; V: TRBV7-2; size: -; D: -; J: TRBJ2-7
CDR3: CASSLHEGQPQHF; DNA: TGCGCCAGCAGCTTACACGAGGGTCAGCCCCAGCATTTT; V: TRBV5-1; size: -; D: -; J: TRBJ1-5
CDR3: CASSPRIMGEKLFF; DNA: TGTGCCAGCAGTCCCCGTATCATGGGTGAAAAACTGTTTTTT; V: TRBV12-3/TRBV12-4; size: many; D: -; J: TRBJ1-4
CDR3: CASRSGTTNGYTF; DNA: TGTGCCAGCAGGTCCGGGACAACAAATGGCTACACCTTC; V: TRBV28; size: -; D: -; J: TRBJ1-2
CDR3: CASSIRGTASNQPQHF; DNA: TGTGCCAGTAGTATCCGAGGGACGGCCTCAAATCAGCCCCAGCATTTT; V: TRBV19; size: -; D: -; J: TRBJ1-5
CDR3: CASSDTGGVRYEQYF; DNA: TGTGCCAGCAGTGATACAGGGGGCGTCCGCTACGAGCAGTACTTC; V: TRBV25-1; size: -; D: TRBD1; J: TRBJ2-7
CDR3: CATSGGGASGYTF; DNA: TGTGCCACCAGTGGCGGGGGGGCGAGTGGCTACACCTTC; V: TRBV24-1; size: -; D: -; J: TRBJ1-2
CDR3: CASSMSVGEQYF; DNA: TGTGCCAGTAGTATGAGTGTGGGCGAGCAGTACTTC; V: TRBV19; size: -; D: -; J: TRBJ2-7
CDR3: CASSPGLAGTSYEQYF; DNA: TGTGCCAGCAGCCCGGGACTAGCGGGGACATCCTACGAGCAGTACTTC; V: TRBV11-2; size: -; D: TRBD2; J: TRBJ2-7
CDR3: CASSINRGETQYF; DNA: TGTGCCAGTAGTATCAACAGGGGAGAGACCCAGTACTTC; V: TRBV19; size: few; D: TRBD1; J: TRBJ2-5
CDR3: CSAGGGANGYTF; DNA: TGCAGTGCGGGCGGGGGAGCTAACGGCTACACCTTC; V: TRBV20-1; size: -; D: -; J: TRBJ1-2
CDR3: CASTRAAYDEQYF; DNA: TGTGCCAGCACGAGGGCCGCCTATGACGAGCAGTACTTC; V: TRBV6-1; size: few; D: -; J: TRBJ2-7
CDR3: CASSLSYDSPVEQYF; DNA: TGTGCCAGCAGTTTATCGTATGACTCCCCAGTAGAGCAGTACTTC; V: TRBV27; size: once; D: -; J: TRBJ2-7
CDR3: CASSPSMWGSNSPLHF; DNA: TGTGCCAGCAGCCCCTCTATGTGGGGGTCTAATTCACCCCTCCACTTT; V: TRBV9; size: -; D: -; J: TRBJ1-6
CDR3: CASSSRENYGYTF; DNA: TGTGCCAGCAGTTCAAGAGAGAACTATGGCTACACCTTC; V: TRBV27; size: few; D: -; J: TRBJ1-2
CDR3: CASSSLGLAGGNEQFF; DNA: TGTGCCAGCAGTTCCCTGGGACTAGCGGGAGGCAATGAGCAGTTCTTC; V: TRBV27; size: -; D: TRBD2; J: TRBJ2-1
CDR3: CSAYRKGSYEQYF; DNA: TGCAGCGCGTACAGGAAAGGGAGCTACGAGCAGTACTTC; V: TRBV29-1; size: few; D: -; J: TRBJ2-7
CDR3: CSARRQAGREQYF; DNA: TGCAGTGCTAGAAGACAGGCGGGTCGCGAGCAGTACTTC; V: TRBV20-1; size: -; D: -; J: TRBJ2-7
CDR3: CASSSRQGANSPLHF; DNA: TGTGCCAGCAGCTCGCGACAGGGAGCCAATTCACCCCTCCACTTT; V: TRBV11-2; size: -; D: TRBD1; J: TRBJ1-6